The clone carrying this T cell receptor (beta chain) has a count of ten or more. This sample is drawn from a study of neurological immune-mediated disorders. The CDR3 has 13 amino acids. Trimming shortened V by 7 bases and J by 2 bases, and 11 bases separated the two germline ends. Germline loops: CDR1 SEHNR, CDR2 FQNEAQ (reference sequence). TCRdb analysed the 5' RACE reads with MiXCR anew, one entry per CDR3 protein. The sample consists of 90,000 to 150,000 distinct CDR3 sequences, roughly 3.2% of them appearing once. The rearrangement links TRBV7-9 to TRBJ2-5; D may be TRBD1 or TRBD2 (5 bases each). This TCR was sampled from a woman aged 25 to 39 with multiple sclerosis. Sequences were obtained from PBMCs. The CDR3 loop is CASNLGGQETQYF. CDR3 DNA sequence: TGTGCCAGCAATCTTGGGGGACAAGAGACCCAGTACTTC.